The clone carrying this T cell receptor beta chain was seen only a few times. This record comes from a study of T cells after yellow fever vaccination. Deletions cut 2 bases from V and 5 bases from J, with 17 bases between. The CDR3 loop spans 16 amino acids. Germline lookup yields CDR1 SGDLS and CDR2 YYNGEE. From the 5' RACE reads, TCRdb called clonotypes with MiXCR, one entry per CDR3 protein. This sample yields approximately 510,000 distinct CDR3 sequences, of which just over 20% are seen a single time; 16% belongs to the top ten. V gene TRBV9 combines with J gene TRBJ2-1, with a possible D match to TRBD1 (6 bases). This receptor was identified in a man in his late teens or twenties who received the YFV17D yellow fever vaccine. The material sequenced was PBMCs, taken approximately 22 days after the first yellow fever vaccination. CDR3 residues: CASSVTWPRGDNEQFF. CDR3 in DNA: TGTGCCAGCAGCGTTACCTGGCCCAGGGGAGACAATGAGCAGTTCTTC. The full variable domain, in which reference TRBV9 and TRBJ2-1 provide the parts outside the CDR3, is DSGVTQTPKHLITATGQRVTLRCSPRSGDLSVYWYQQSLDQGLQFLIQYYNGEERAKGNILERFSAQQFPDLHSELNLSSLELGDSALYFCASSVTWPRGDNEQFFGPGTRLTVL.